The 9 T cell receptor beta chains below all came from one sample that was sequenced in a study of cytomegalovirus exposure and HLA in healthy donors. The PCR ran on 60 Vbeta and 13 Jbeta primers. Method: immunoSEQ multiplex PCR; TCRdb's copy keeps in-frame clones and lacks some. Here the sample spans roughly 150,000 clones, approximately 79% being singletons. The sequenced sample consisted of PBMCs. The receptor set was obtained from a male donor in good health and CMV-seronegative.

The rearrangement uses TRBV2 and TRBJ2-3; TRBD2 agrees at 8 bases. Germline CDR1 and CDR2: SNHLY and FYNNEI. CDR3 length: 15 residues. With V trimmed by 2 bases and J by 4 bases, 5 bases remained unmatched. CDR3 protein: CASSELAGGADTQYF. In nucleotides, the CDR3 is TGTGCCAGCAGTGAACTAGCGGGTGGAGCAGATACGCAGTATTTT.

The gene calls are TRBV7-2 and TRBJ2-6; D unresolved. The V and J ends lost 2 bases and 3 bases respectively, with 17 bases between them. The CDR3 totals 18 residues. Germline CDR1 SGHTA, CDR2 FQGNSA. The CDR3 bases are TGTGCCAGCAGCTTACGCCACGGAGCGAGAGGTGGGGCCAACGTCCTGACTTTC. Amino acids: CASSLRHGARGGANVLTF.

CDR3 sequence reads: CASSRGAGTEAFF. The CDR3 nucleotides are TGTGCCAGCAGTCGGGGGGCTGGCACTGAAGCTTTCTTT. This chain connects TRBV6-5 to TRBJ1-1; TRBD1 might be the D (6 bases). The length of the CDR3 is 13 residues. Germline assignment: CDR1 MNHEY and CDR2 SVGAGI. Trimming shortened V by 5 bases and J by 4 bases, and 11 bases separated the two germline ends.

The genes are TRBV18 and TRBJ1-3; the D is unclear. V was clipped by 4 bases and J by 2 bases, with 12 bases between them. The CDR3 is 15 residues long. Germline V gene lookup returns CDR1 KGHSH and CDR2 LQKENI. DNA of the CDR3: TGTGCCAGCTCACAGGAGAGGCCCACTGGAAACACCATATATTTT. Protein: CASSQERPTGNTIYF.

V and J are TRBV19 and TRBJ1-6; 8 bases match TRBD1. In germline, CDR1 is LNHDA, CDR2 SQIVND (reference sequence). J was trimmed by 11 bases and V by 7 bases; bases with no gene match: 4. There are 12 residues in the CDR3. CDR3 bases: TGTGCCAGTATGCAGGGGGCTACACCCCTCCACTTT. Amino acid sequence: CASMQGATPLHF.

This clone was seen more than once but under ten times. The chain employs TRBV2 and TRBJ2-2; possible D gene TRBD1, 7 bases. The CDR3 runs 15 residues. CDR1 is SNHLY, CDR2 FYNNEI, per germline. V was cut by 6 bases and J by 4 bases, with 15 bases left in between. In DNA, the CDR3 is TGTGCCAGCAGGAGGGGGGCAGGGGGCACCGGGGAGCTGTTTTTT. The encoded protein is CASRRGAGGTGELFF.

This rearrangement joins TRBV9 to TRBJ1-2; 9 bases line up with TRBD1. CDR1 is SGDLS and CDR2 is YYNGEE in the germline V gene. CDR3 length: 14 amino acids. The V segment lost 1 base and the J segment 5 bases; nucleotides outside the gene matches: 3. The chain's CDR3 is CASSVTGQGYGYTF. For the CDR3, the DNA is TGTGCCAGCAGCGTAACGGGACAGGGTTATGGCTACACCTTC.

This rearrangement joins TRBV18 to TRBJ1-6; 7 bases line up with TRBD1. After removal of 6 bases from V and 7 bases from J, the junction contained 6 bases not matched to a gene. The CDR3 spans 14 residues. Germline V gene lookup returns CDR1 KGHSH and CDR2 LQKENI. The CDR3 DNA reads TGTGCCAGCTCTGTAACAGGGGAAAATTCACCCCTCCACTTT. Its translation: CASSVTGENSPLHF.

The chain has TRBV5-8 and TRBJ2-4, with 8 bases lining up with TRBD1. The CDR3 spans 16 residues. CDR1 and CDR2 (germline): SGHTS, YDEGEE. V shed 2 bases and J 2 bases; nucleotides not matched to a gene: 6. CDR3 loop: CASSFYRGVSKNIQYF. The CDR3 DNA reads TGTGCCAGCAGCTTCTACAGGGGGGTGTCCAAAAACATTCAGTACTTC.